Below, 20 T cell receptor beta chains from the same sample are listed, as sequenced in a study of blood T cell repertoires in COVID-19 (dated by TCRdb to 2018 to 2021). Library prep was done by the immunoSEQ multiplex PCR assay. TCRdb retrieved this table from immuneACCESS and kept in-frame rearrangements only. Not all clones are present; in checked studies, unresolved V genes account for under half, and no reason is known for the remainder. Present in this sample are roughly 290,000 clones, 70% to 90% of which were seen just once. The ten largest account for about 7.8% of the sample. Specimen: peripheral blood. These receptor sequences come from a woman aged 45-65 years who had recovered from COVID-19.

The chain recombines TRBV19 with TRBJ1-1, with 9 bases fitting TRBD1. The V gene end was trimmed by 5 bases and the J gene end by 5 bases; junction bases not matched to a gene: 6. Germline CDR1 LNHDA, CDR2 SQIVND (reference sequence). The CDR3 runs 14 residues. CDR3 bases: TGTGCCAGTAGTGTACAGGGGGCATGGACTGAAGCTTTCTTT. Its protein product is CASSVQGAWTEAFF.

This chain connects TRBV7-9 to TRBJ2-7; 8 bases are shared with TRBD2. V gave up 5 bases and J gave up 2 bases; unmatched junction bases: 11. CDR1 is SEHNR, CDR2 FQNEAQ, per germline (reference sequence). The CDR3 is 16 residues long. The CDR3 region is CASSLGEAGVTYEQYF. The DNA for the CDR3 is TGTGCCAGCAGCCTAGGGGAAGCGGGGGTAACCTACGAGCAGTACTTC.

The rearrangement links TRBV7-2 to TRBJ2-3; D gene unclear. Trimming left V 2 bases short and J 0 bases short, with 12 bases between. CDR1 is SGHTA and CDR2 is FQGNSA in the germline V gene. This CDR3 has 16 amino acids. The DNA of the CDR3 is TGTGCCAGCAGCTTATTGATAGCAGCTAGCACAGATACGCAGTATTTT. This sequence encodes CASSLLIAASTDTQYF.

The chain carries TRBV11-3 and TRBJ2-5; 8 bases are a match to TRBD1. J gave up 5 bases and V 3 bases, and 2 bases lay outside the gene matches. Germline CDR1 SGHNT, CDR2 YENEEA. The CDR3 loop spans 13 amino acids. CDR3 nucleotide sequence: TGTGCCAGCAGCTTTACAGGGGGTGAGACCCAGTACTTC. This translates into CASSFTGGETQYF. Drawing the rest from reference TRBV11-3 and TRBJ2-5, the complete variable domain is EAGVVQSPRYKIIEKKQPVAFWCNPISGHNTLYWYLQNLGQGPELLIRYENEEAVDDSQLPKDRFSAERLKGVDSTLKIQPAELGDSAVYLCASSFTGGETQYFGPGTRLLVL.

This clone has just a few counts. The J gene is TRBJ2-7, the V gene TRBV19, with D maybe TRBD1 (6 bases). CDR3 length: 12 amino acids. Germline V gene data show CDR1 as LNHDA and CDR2 as SQIVND (reference sequence). The V end lost 5 bases, the J end lost 3 bases, and 8 bases lay between the germline ends. The CDR3 here is CASSGQFYEQYF. The CDR3 DNA reads as TGTGCCAGTAGTGGACAGTTCTACGAGCAGTACTTC. The variable domain in full, completed from reference TRBV19 and TRBJ2-7, reads DGGITQSPKYLFRKEGQNVTLSCEQNLNHDAMYWYRQDPGQGLRLIYYSQIVNDFQKGDIAEGYSVSREKKESFPLTVTSAQKNPTAFYLCASSGQFYEQYFGPGTRLTVT.

The rearrangement links TRBV7-6 to TRBJ2-7, with TRBD2 as a possible D gene (6 bases). Germline V gene sequence: CDR1 SGHVS, CDR2 FNYEAQ. V was shortened by 1 base and J by 3 bases, with 13 bases between the two germline ends. The CDR3 consists of 15 residues. CDR3 region: CASSLVEGRDYEQYF. The CDR3 DNA follows: TGTGCCAGCAGCTTAGTAGAAGGGCGGGACTACGAGCAGTACTTC.

V and J are TRBV28 and TRBJ1-2; D possibly corresponds to TRBD1 (6 bases). V was cut by 7 bases and J by 2 bases, with 11 bases left in between. This CDR3 region has 13 residues. Germline CDR1 and CDR2: MDHEN and SYDVKM. The CDR3: CASTQGSNYGYTF. The CDR3 DNA sequence: TGTGCCAGCACTCAGGGGTCGAACTATGGCTACACCTTC.

This sequence joins TRBV7-8 and TRBJ1-2; 12 bases map to TRBD1. The CDR3 contains 19 residues. Germline V CDR1 and CDR2: SGHVS, FQNEAQ. Germline trimming cut 5 bases from V and 3 bases from J; bases unmatched to any gene: 16. CDR3: CASSPPSRDRGHADYGYTF. CDR3 bases: TGTGCCAGCAGCCCCCCTTCCCGGGACAGGGGGCATGCCGACTATGGCTACACCTTC.

The rearrangement uses TRBV15 and TRBJ1-6; a possible D gene is TRBD1 (6 bases). Germline values: CDR1 LNHNV, CDR2 YYDKDF (reference sequence). Trimming stripped 11 bases from V and 7 bases from J, with 12 bases between. The CDR3 consists of 12 residues. For the CDR3, the DNA is TGTGCCCGGCGGGGGCCCAATTCACCCCTCCACTTT. Translating gives CARRGPNSPLHF.

The chain combines TRBV6-5 with TRBJ2-2, with TRBD1 as a possible D gene (6 bases). Germline V CDR1 and CDR2: MNHEY, SVGAGI. Trimming stripped 2 bases from V and 5 bases from J, with 9 bases between. The CDR3 contains 14 residues. The CDR3 sequence is CASSYTQGTGELFF. CDR3 nucleotides: TGTGCCAGCAGTTACACCCAGGGGACCGGGGAGCTGTTTTTT.

The table lists this clone with a few counts. The rearrangement joins TRBV3-1 (or the pseudogene TRBV3-2) to TRBJ2-7; 7 bases line up with TRBD2. The trim removed 2 bases at V and 4 bases at J, leaving 17 bases unmatched. This CDR3 is built from 18 residues. CDR1 and CDR2 from the germline V gene are LGHDT and YNNKEL (reference sequence). CDR3 sequence: CASSQFRLPGGSRYEQYF. The CDR3, as DNA: TGTGCCAGCAGCCAATTCCGTCTCCCGGGCGGGAGTAGGTACGAGCAGTACTTC.

This chain joins TRBV28 and TRBJ1-2; tentative D call: TRBD1 (5 bases). Germline V gene sequence: CDR1 MDHEN, CDR2 SYDVKM. The CDR3 runs to 14 residues. V was cut by 3 bases and J by 0 bases, with 8 bases left in between. The CDR3, as DNA: TGTGCCAGCAGTTTGGACACCACTAACTATGGCTACACCTTC. Its translation is CASSLDTTNYGYTF.

The gene calls are TRBV14 and TRBJ1-5; tentatively, D is TRBD1 (6 bases). The CDR3 runs 14 residues. Germline V gene data show CDR1 as SGHDN and CDR2 as FVKESK. The germline V and J ends were trimmed by 1 base and 5 bases, with 9 bases remaining between them. CDR3 loop: CASSQGDTDQPQHF. CDR3 DNA: TGTGCCAGCAGCCAAGGGGACACCGATCAGCCCCAGCATTTT.

The V call is TRBV24-1, the J call TRBJ1-5, with D possibly being TRBD1 (6 bases). The CDR3 consists of 13 residues. Germline V CDR1 and CDR2: KGHDR, SFDVKD. Trimming left V 10 bases short and J 0 bases short, with 9 bases between. The CDR3, as DNA: TGTGCCACACCGGACAGTAGCAATCAGCCCCAGCATTTT. Protein: CATPDSSNQPQHF.

The chain carries TRBV28 and TRBJ2-5; TRBD1 agrees at 7 bases. V was pared by 6 bases and J by 1 base, with 5 bases of the junction left unmatched. This CDR3 region has 14 residues. Germline V CDR1 and CDR2: MDHEN, SYDVKM. For the CDR3, the DNA is TGTGCCAGCAGCCACCAGGGGGTCCAAGAGACCCAGTACTTC. This sequence encodes CASSHQGVQETQYF. Supplemented by reference TRBV28 and TRBJ2-5, the full variable domain reads DVKVTQSSRYLVKRTGEKVFLECVQDMDHENMFWYRQDPGLGLRLIYFSYDVKMKEKGDIPEGYSVSREKKERFSLILESASTNQTSMYLCASSHQGVQETQYFGPGTRLLVL.

In regard to this clone: Different DNA sequences within this sample yield the same CDR3. The rearrangement links TRBV15 to TRBJ1-2; no firm D call. The CDR3 is made up of 14 amino acids. The germline V gene encodes CDR1 LNHNV and CDR2 YYDKDF (reference sequence). V lost 0 bases and J lost 5, with 10 bases in between. The CDR3 DNA sequence: TGTGCCACCAGCAGAGATCGCGGGTTGTATGGCTACACCTTC. Protein: CATSRDRGLYGYTF.

V and J are TRBV24-1 and TRBJ1-5; 7 bases are a match to TRBD1. The length of the CDR3 is 15 residues. CDR1 and CDR2 (germline): KGHDR, SFDVKD. V gave up 2 bases and J gave up 4 bases; unmatched junction bases: 4. CDR3 DNA: TGTGCCACCAGTGATTCTGACAGGGATAATCAGCCCCAGCATTTT. Translation gives CATSDSDRDNQPQHF.

Note on this clone: The junction shows a germline mismatch at one end, possibly a read error. The chain employs TRBV12-5 and TRBJ1-2; 9 positions agree with TRBD1. The CDR3 is 17 amino acids. Germline CDR1 reads LGHNT; CDR2 reads FRNRAP. CDR3 coding DNA: TGTGCTAGTGGTTTGGTCGTTCGGGACAGGGTTTTCTATGGCTACATCTTC. Amino acids: CASGLVVRDRVFYGYIF.

The gene calls are TRBV28 and TRBJ1-2; D is unclear. The germline CDR1 and CDR2 sequences are MDHEN and SYDVKM. V shed 3 bases and J shed 6 bases, with 14 bases lying between them. The CDR3 contains 14 residues. The CDR3 region has the DNA TGTGCCAGCAGTTTGCGGCAGTACTCGGATGGCTACACCTTC. Translation: CASSLRQYSDGYTF.

This chain joins TRBV7-8 and TRBJ1-5; 7 nucleotides line up with TRBD1. Germline loops: CDR1 SGHVS, CDR2 FQNEAQ. V lost 5 bases to trimming and J lost 6 bases; unmatched junction nucleotides: 10. This CDR3 contains 15 residues. CDR3 in amino acids: CASSPDRVEGQPQHF. CDR3 bases: TGTGCCAGCAGCCCAGACAGGGTGGAGGGTCAGCCCCAGCATTTT.